The 23 T cell receptor beta chains presented below share a single source sample, sequenced in a study of control samples from healthy donors and cancer patients. Method: immunoSEQ multiplex PCR; TCRdb's copy keeps in-frame clones and lacks some. The table has thousands of clones, about 70% seen once. The sample was formalin-fixed, paraffin-embedded tissue. These TCRs come from a male donor with melanoma.

J is TRBJ2-7 and V is TRBV5-4, with 12 nucleotides matching TRBD2. J lost 4 bases, V lost 0 bases, and 2 bases had no gene match. Germline loops: CDR1 SGHNT, CDR2 YYREEE (reference sequence). The CDR3 loop spans 15 amino acids. Written as DNA, the CDR3 is TGTGCCAGCAGCTTGGACCTAGCGGGGGGGTACGAGCAGTACGTC. Its translation is CASSLDLAGGYEQYV.

The V call is TRBV18, the J call TRBJ2-7; unclear D gene. CDR1 is KGHSH, CDR2 LQKENI, per germline. The CDR3 sequence is 14 residues long. Trimming took 3 bases from V and 0 from J, leaving 9 bases between them. CDR3 protein: CASSPRKPSYEQYF. CDR3 sequence (DNA): TGTGCCAGCTCACCGCGAAAGCCCTCCTACGAGCAGTACTTC.

The rearrangement links TRBV19 to TRBJ1-2; perhaps TRBD1 as D (6 bases). This CDR3 contains 18 residues. In germline, CDR1 is LNHDA, CDR2 SQIVND (reference sequence). V was clipped by 5 bases and J by 0 bases, with 22 bases between them. The CDR3 DNA reads as TGTGCCAGTAGTGCCCTGAAGACAGGAGCTCTTGCTAACTATGGCTACACCTTC. This gives the protein CASSALKTGALANYGYTF.

This clone was observed a single time. The chain carries TRBV14 and TRBJ2-2; weak D call: TRBD1 (5 bases). Trimming took off 2 bases at V and 6 bases at J, with 16 bases between the two ends. The CDR3 contains 16 residues. CDR1 and CDR2 from the germline V gene are SGHDN and FVKESK. CDR3 nucleotides: TGTGCCAGCAGCCAATTGGGCCAGGGAAGGGCCGGGGAGCTGTTTTTT. It codes for CASSQLGQGRAGELFF.

This clone was counted between two and nine times. The rearrangement joins TRBV6-1 to TRBJ1-4; D is uncertain. There are 17 residues in the CDR3. The germline gives CDR1 MNHNS, CDR2 SASEGT. V was clipped by 0 bases and J by 0 bases, with 11 bases between them. CDR3 region: CASSEAVESATNEKLFF. The CDR3 region has the DNA TGTGCCAGCAGTGAAGCGGTGGAGTCTGCAACTAATGAAAAACTGTTTTTT.

This clone was seen once. The CDR3 loop is CASSGTFNTEAFF. As DNA, the CDR3 is TGTGCCAGCAGCGGGACTTTCAACACTGAAGCTTTCTTT. This chain joins TRBV6-2 or TRBV6-3 and TRBJ1-1, with a tentative D call TRBD1 (5 bases). The V end was cut by 6 bases, the J end by 2 bases, with 10 bases between. Germline V gene lookup returns CDR1 MNHEY and CDR2 SVGEGT. CDR3 length: 13 residues.

The chain is built from TRBV7-2 and TRBJ1-4, with a possible D match to TRBD1 (6 bases). V was clipped by 7 bases and J by 7 bases, with 13 bases between them. The CDR3 is 13 residues long. Germline V CDR1 and CDR2: SGHTA, FQGNSA. The CDR3 reads CASKGGSVEKLFF. CDR3 sequence (DNA): TGTGCCAGCAAGGGGGGCAGCGTTGAAAAACTGTTTTTT.

The CDR3 reads CASSQDFTGVDNEQFF. CDR3 in DNA: TGCGCCAGCAGCCAAGATTTTACAGGGGTCGACAATGAGCAGTTCTTC. The chain recombines TRBV4-3 with TRBJ2-1, with 7 bases that match TRBD1. Germline values: CDR1 LGHNA, CDR2 YSLEER. The junction had 7 bases not matched to a gene; V was cut back by 0 bases and J by 5 bases. The CDR3 runs to 16 residues.

The CDR3 nucleotides read TGTGCCAGCAGCTTGGAGGACAACCACGAGCAGTACTTC. Residues: CASSLEDNHEQYF. The V gene is TRBV5-5, the J gene TRBJ2-7; possible D gene TRBD1, 5 bases. V gave up 0 bases and J gave up 5 bases, with 9 bases separating them. Per germline, CDR1 SGHKS and CDR2 YYEKEE (reference sequence). The CDR3 length is 13 residues.

The CDR3 coding sequence is TGTGCCAGCAGCCAGTTGGATGAGCAGTTCTTC. Protein product: CASSQLDEQFF. J is TRBJ2-1 and V is TRBV7-9; D remains ambiguous. V was clipped by 5 bases and J by 8 bases, with 7 bases between them. The CDR3 runs to 11 residues. Germline CDR1 SEHNR, CDR2 FQNEAQ (reference sequence).

The V and J genes are TRBV6-6 and TRBJ2-1, with TRBD2 identical over 8 bases. V dropped 7 bases and J dropped 9; count of bases not matched to a gene: 8. The V gene's germline CDR1 is MNHNY and CDR2 SVGAGI (reference sequence). The CDR3 totals 13 residues. CDR3 amino acids: CASKRGGQGEQFF. CDR3 in DNA: TGTGCCAGCAAACGGGGGGGCCAAGGTGAGCAGTTCTTC.

The chain couples TRBV2 to TRBJ1-6; D remains ambiguous. The germline V gene encodes CDR1 SNHLY and CDR2 FYNNEI. The CDR3 consists of 12 residues. The ends were cut back, 6 bases at V and 13 bases at J, with 13 bases in the middle. As DNA, the CDR3 is TGTGCCAGCAGCCTATTAAGGACGCCCCTCCACTTT. It codes for CASSLLRTPLHF.

The J gene is TRBJ2-1, the V gene TRBV7-3, with 12 bases that match TRBD2. Germline-derived CDR1 and CDR2 are SGHTA and FQGTGA. This CDR3 contains 15 residues. With V trimmed by 5 bases and J by 4 bases, 3 bases remained unmatched. The CDR3: CASSQGLAGYNEQFF. CDR3 DNA: TGTGCCAGCAGCCAGGGACTAGCGGGTTACAATGAGCAGTTCTTC.

This chain connects TRBV4-1 to TRBJ1-2, with D possibly TRBD1 on 5 matching bases. Trimming left V 4 bases short and J 7 bases short, with 16 bases between. From germline, CDR1 is MGHRA and CDR2 YSYEKL. This CDR3 region has 14 residues. The CDR3 DNA is TGCGCCAGCAGCCTCTTGACAGAGTCCTCTGGCTACACCTTC. Translation: CASSLLTESSGYTF.

The chain combines TRBV3-1 (or the pseudogene TRBV3-2) with TRBJ1-1; TRBD1 might be the D (5 bases). Trimming cost V 4 bases and J 5 bases, with 11 bases left between them. The germline V gene encodes CDR1 LGHDT and CDR2 YNNKEL (reference sequence). This CDR3 has 13 residues. The CDR3 loop reads CASSRSGRTEAFF. As DNA, the CDR3 is TGTGCCAGCAGCCGGTCGGGACGAACTGAAGCTTTCTTT.

This rearrangement joins TRBV10-3 to TRBJ2-3; D not certain. The CDR3 extends over 12 amino acids. CDR1 and CDR2 from the germline V gene are ENHRY and SYGVKD. The V gene lost 0 bases and the J gene lost 7 bases, with 5 bases spanning the gap. Here the CDR3 reads CAISESTNTQYF. In DNA form, the CDR3 reads TGTGCCATCAGTGAGTCCACGAATACGCAGTATTTT.

This clone is labeled medium-sized. This chain links TRBV5-4 with TRBJ2-7; 7 positions match TRBD2. In germline, CDR1 is SGHNT, CDR2 YYREEE (reference sequence). The CDR3 has 14 amino acids. Trimming removed 0 bases from V and 3 bases from J; junction bases left unmatched: 3. The CDR3 here is CASSLGRGNYEQYF. As DNA, the CDR3 is TGTGCCAGCAGCTTGGGGCGGGGGAACTACGAGCAGTACTTC.

This chain links TRBV19 with TRBJ1-1; 10 bases align to TRBD1. V was pared by 2 bases and J by 3 bases, with 3 bases of the junction left unmatched. The germline gives CDR1 LNHDA, CDR2 SQIVND (reference sequence). There are 15 residues in the CDR3. The CDR3 sequence is CASSIWGTGDTEAFF. The CDR3 DNA reads as TGTGCCAGTAGTATATGGGGGACAGGGGACACTGAAGCTTTCTTT.

This chain links TRBV11-1 with TRBJ2-1; D uncertain. Germline lookup yields CDR1 SGHAT and CDR2 FQDESV (reference sequence). V was clipped by 0 bases and J by 5 bases, with 8 bases between them. CDR3 size: 14 residues. Here the CDR3 reads CASSLAARDNEQFF. CDR3 coding DNA: TGTGCCAGCAGCTTAGCAGCCAGAGACAATGAGCAGTTCTTC. The full variable domain, its missing parts supplied by reference TRBV11-1 and TRBJ2-1, is EAEVAQSPRYKITEKSQAVAFWCDPISGHATLYWYRQILGQGPELLVQFQDESVVDDSQLPKDRFSAERLKGVDSTLKIQPAELGDSAMYLCASSLAARDNEQFFGPGTRLTVL.

This clone was counted a single time. This rearrangement joins TRBV5-5 to TRBJ2-5; D might be TRBD1 or TRBD2, each matching 5 bases. Germline V gene data show CDR1 as SGHKS and CDR2 as YYEKEE (reference sequence). The CDR3 totals 13 residues. The V end lost 2 bases, the J end lost 4 bases, and 9 bases lay between the germline ends. The CDR3 region has the DNA TGTGCCAGCAGCTTTCGGGGCGGAGAGACCCAGTACTTC. This sequence encodes CASSFRGGETQYF.

Comments on this clone: Its ends do not fully match the called genes, so a read error is possible. Distinct nucleotide sequences in the sample also encode this CDR3. The rearrangement joins TRBV7-6 to TRBJ2-5, with D possibly matching TRBD1 (5 bases). The CDR3 covers 16 residues. The germline V gene has CDR1 SGHVS and CDR2 FNYEAQ. CDR3 residues: CASSLELFRDQETQYF. CDR3 coding DNA: TGTGCCAGCAGCTTAGAGTTGTTCAGGGATCAAGAAACCCAGTACTTC.

The rearrangement uses TRBV29-1 and TRBJ2-5, with 7 positions matching TRBD1. This CDR3 region has 13 residues. Losses at the gene ends were 5 bases for V and 1 base for J; bases not matched to a gene: 4. Germline-derived CDR1 and CDR2 are SQVTM and ANQGSEA. The CDR3 here is CSVNDRVQETQYF. The CDR3 nucleotides are TGCAGCGTTAACGACAGGGTCCAAGAGACCCAGTACTTC.

The J gene is TRBJ2-1, the V gene TRBV28; D is possibly TRBD1 (6 bases). The CDR3 runs to 18 residues. Trimming shortened V by 7 bases and J by 3 bases, and 25 bases separated the two germline ends. The germline V gene encodes CDR1 MDHEN and CDR2 SYDVKM. The CDR3 DNA follows: TGTGCCAGCAAAGGCAGCAGGGGCCTTCCGGATTACTACAATGAGCAGTTCTTC. It yields the protein CASKGSRGLPDYYNEQFF.